A single sample gave rise to the 14 T cell receptor beta chains below, sequenced in a study of PD-L1 blockade in urothelial cancer. Generated by immunoSEQ multiplex PCR, the TCRdb table keeps only in-frame clones and is missing some. Here the sample spans around 100,000 clones, roughly 84% being singletons. Time point meaning: pretreatment peripheral blood. The sample here was PBMCs, taken around atezolizumab (anti-PD-L1) treatment. These receptors all stem from a man in his 60s with urothelial cancer.

The V call is TRBV5-1, the J call TRBJ2-1; D is undetermined. The germline gives CDR1 SGHRS, CDR2 YFSETQ. The CDR3 runs to 12 residues. The V end was cut by 7 bases, the J end by 5 bases, with 10 bases between. CDR3 coding DNA: TGCGCCAGCGCATACCGGGACAATGAGCAGTTCTTC. It yields the protein CASAYRDNEQFF.

This clone was found a few times. The genes are TRBV14 and TRBJ2-1, with D perhaps matching TRBD1 (5 bases). Trimming left V 2 bases short and J 4 bases short, with 12 bases between. This CDR3 comprises 15 residues. The V gene's germline CDR1 is SGHDN and CDR2 FVKESK. In DNA, the CDR3 is TGTGCCAGCAGCCAAAACTCACAGGCGTACAATGAGCAGTTCTTC. Its translation: CASSQNSQAYNEQFF.

Judged by abundance, this clone is medium-sized (0.01 to 0.1%). V usage is TRBV5-1 and J usage is TRBJ2-7, with a tentative D call TRBD1 (5 bases). V lost 0 bases to trimming and J lost 2 bases, with 12 bases between them. CDR1 is SGHRS and CDR2 is YFSETQ in the germline V gene. The CDR3 covers 15 residues. The CDR3 DNA reads as TGCGCCAGCAGCTTGGGGCAGGGCCCTACCTACGAGCAGTACTTC. This gives the protein CASSLGQGPTYEQYF.

Only one count was recorded for this clone. The gene calls are TRBV5-1 and TRBJ1-3, with D perhaps TRBD1 (5 bases). Germline V gene sequence: CDR1 SGHRS, CDR2 YFSETQ. V was pared by 0 bases and J by 6 bases, with 13 bases between. The CDR3 contains 15 residues. The DNA of the CDR3 is TGCGCCAGCAGCTTGGGGGGGGTTTCGGAAAACACCATATATTTT. It is translated as CASSLGGVSENTIYF.

The rearrangement uses TRBV29-1 and TRBJ2-7, with D tentatively TRBD1 (7 bases). CDR3 length: 12 amino acids. Germline loops: CDR1 SQVTM, CDR2 ANQGSEA. V lost 7 bases to trimming and J lost 8 bases, with 18 bases between them. CDR3 bases: TGCAGCGCCGCCCGGGACAGCGGGCAGCAGTACTTC. It specifies CSAARDSGQQYF.

V gene TRBV6-5 combines with J gene TRBJ1-6, with no clear D. The V end lost 7 bases, the J end lost 0 bases, and 7 bases lay between the germline ends. The CDR3 totals 14 residues. CDR1 and CDR2 (germline): MNHEY, SVGAGI. The CDR3 nucleotides read TGTGCCAGCACTCTAACCTCCTATAATTCACCCCTCCACTTT. Amino acid sequence: CASTLTSYNSPLHF.

The V and J genes are TRBV12-5 and TRBJ1-3; no clear D gene. Trimming removed 6 bases from V and 0 bases from J, with 15 bases in between. Germline-derived CDR1 and CDR2 are LGHNT and FRNRAP. This CDR3 contains 16 residues. The DNA of the CDR3 is TGTGCTAGTGGCCAAAGTGGCTGGAGCTCTGGAAACACCATATATTTT. It encodes CASGQSGWSSGNTIYF.

V and J are TRBV28 and TRBJ2-1; the D gene is possibly TRBD2 (5 bases). This CDR3 has 15 residues. V was cut by 7 bases and J by 3 bases, with 16 bases left in between. Per the germline V gene, CDR1 is MDHEN and CDR2 is SYDVKM. The CDR3 DNA follows: TGTGCCAGCACTCGGGGAGCGGACCTCTACAATGAGCAGTTCTTC. It translates to CASTRGADLYNEQFF.

V usage is TRBV6-5 and J usage is TRBJ2-7; 8 bases map to TRBD1. V was clipped by 6 bases and J by 2 bases; unmatched bases: 9. This CDR3 contains 15 residues. The germline V gene encodes CDR1 MNHEY and CDR2 SVGAGI. The CDR3 DNA follows: TGTGCCAGCAGCTCACCCGACAGGGGACCCTACGAGCAGTACTTC. This encodes CASSSPDRGPYEQYF.

The genes are TRBV18 and TRBJ2-7, with 10 bases lining up with TRBD2. J lost 3 bases, V lost 5 bases, and 13 bases had no gene match. CDR3 size: 17 residues. CDR1 and CDR2 (germline): KGHSH, LQKENI. The CDR3 loop reads CASSTMVGGLANYEQYF. The CDR3, as DNA: TGTGCCAGCTCAACTATGGTGGGGGGACTAGCGAACTACGAGCAGTACTTC.

This chain links TRBV7-2 with TRBJ1-1; D is unresolved. V lost 1 base and J lost 7, with 16 bases in between. CDR3 size: 15 residues. The germline V gene has CDR1 SGHTA and CDR2 FQGNSA. The CDR3, as DNA: TGTGCCAGCAGCTTAGAAGGCCAAGGGAGTGTTGAAGCTTTCTTT. Translated, it gives CASSLEGQGSVEAFF.

V gene TRBV5-1 combines with J gene TRBJ1-1, with TRBD1 matching 7 bases. Germline V gene lookup returns CDR1 SGHRS and CDR2 YFSETQ. The CDR3 consists of 14 residues. J was trimmed by 0 bases and V by 4 bases; bases with no gene match: 3. The CDR3 region is CASSPGTVNTEAFF. The CDR3 region has the DNA TGCGCCAGCAGCCCCGGGACAGTGAACACTGAAGCTTTCTTT.

The J gene is TRBJ2-1, the V gene TRBV9; D is perhaps TRBD1 (6 bases). Looked up from germline, CDR1 is SGDLS and CDR2 is YYNGEE. Trimming stripped 0 bases from V and 4 bases from J, with 14 bases between. The CDR3 extends over 16 amino acids. The DNA for the CDR3 is TGTGCCAGCAGCGTAGGACAGGTACAATTTTACAATGAGCAGTTCTTC. It specifies CASSVGQVQFYNEQFF.

This clone was counted only a few times. J is TRBJ2-7 and V is TRBV27, with 8 bases lining up with TRBD1. The CDR3 contains 14 residues. The ends lost 5 bases at V and 5 bases at J; junction bases unmatched: 8. Germline V gene lookup returns CDR1 MNHEY and CDR2 SMNVEV (reference sequence). The CDR3 DNA sequence: TGTGCCAGCAGTACCCGGGACAGGCTCCACGAGCAGTACTTC. It codes for CASSTRDRLHEQYF.